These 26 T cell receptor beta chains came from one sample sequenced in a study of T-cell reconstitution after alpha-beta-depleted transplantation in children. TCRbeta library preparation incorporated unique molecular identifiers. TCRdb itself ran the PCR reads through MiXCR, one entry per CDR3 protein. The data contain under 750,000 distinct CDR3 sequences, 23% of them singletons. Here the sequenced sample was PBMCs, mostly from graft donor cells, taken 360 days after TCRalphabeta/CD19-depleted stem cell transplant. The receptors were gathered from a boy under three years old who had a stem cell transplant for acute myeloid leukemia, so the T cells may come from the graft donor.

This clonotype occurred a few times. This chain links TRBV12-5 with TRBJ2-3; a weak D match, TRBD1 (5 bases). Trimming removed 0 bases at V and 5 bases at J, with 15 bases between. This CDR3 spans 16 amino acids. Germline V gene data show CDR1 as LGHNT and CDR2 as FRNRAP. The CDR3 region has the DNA TGTGCTAGTGGTTTGGTATTGGTAGGGGTGGAAGATACGCAGTATTTT. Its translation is CASGLVLVGVEDTQYF.

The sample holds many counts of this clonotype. This chain's CDR3 is CASSKTGGPLDTQYF. CDR3 in DNA: TGTGCCAGCAGTAAAACGGGGGGCCCTCTGGATACGCAGTATTTT. The V call is TRBV28, the J call TRBJ2-3; possibly TRBD2 for D (7 bases). The V end was cut by 5 bases, the J end by 6 bases, with 18 bases between. Germline CDR1 and CDR2: MDHEN and SYDVKM. The CDR3 covers 15 residues.

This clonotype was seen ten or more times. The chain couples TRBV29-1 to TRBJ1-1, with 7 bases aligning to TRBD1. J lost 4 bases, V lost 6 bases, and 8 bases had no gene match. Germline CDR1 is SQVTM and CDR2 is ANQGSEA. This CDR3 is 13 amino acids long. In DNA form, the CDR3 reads TGCAGCGTCGATCAGGGGGGGAGCACTGAAGCTTTCTTT. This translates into CSVDQGGSTEAFF.

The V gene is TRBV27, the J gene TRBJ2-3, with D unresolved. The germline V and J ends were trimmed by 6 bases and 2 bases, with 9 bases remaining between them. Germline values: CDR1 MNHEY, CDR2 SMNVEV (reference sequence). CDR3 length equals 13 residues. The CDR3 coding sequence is TGTGCCAGCAGGGATCTTAACACAGATACGCAGTATTTT. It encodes CASRDLNTDTQYF.

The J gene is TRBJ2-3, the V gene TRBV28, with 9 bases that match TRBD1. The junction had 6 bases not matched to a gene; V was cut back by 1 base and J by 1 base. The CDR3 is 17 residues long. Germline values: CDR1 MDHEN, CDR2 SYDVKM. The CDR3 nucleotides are TGTGCCAGCAGTTTATATTCGGGGACAGGGCGCACAGATACGCAGTATTTT. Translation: CASSLYSGTGRTDTQYF.

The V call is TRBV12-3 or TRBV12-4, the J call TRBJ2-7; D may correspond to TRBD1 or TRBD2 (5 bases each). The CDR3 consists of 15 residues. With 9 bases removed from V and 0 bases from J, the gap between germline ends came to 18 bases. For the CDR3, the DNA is TGTGCCAGAGTCCAGAGGGGCTTAGGCTCCTACGAGCAGTACGTC. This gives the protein CARVQRGLGSYEQYV.

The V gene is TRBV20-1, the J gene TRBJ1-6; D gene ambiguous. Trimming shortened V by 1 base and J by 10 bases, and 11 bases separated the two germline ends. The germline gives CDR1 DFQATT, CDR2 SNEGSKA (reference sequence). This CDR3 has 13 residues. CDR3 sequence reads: CSARVGVGSPLHF. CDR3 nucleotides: TGCAGTGCTAGAGTCGGGGTAGGATCACCCCTCCACTTT.

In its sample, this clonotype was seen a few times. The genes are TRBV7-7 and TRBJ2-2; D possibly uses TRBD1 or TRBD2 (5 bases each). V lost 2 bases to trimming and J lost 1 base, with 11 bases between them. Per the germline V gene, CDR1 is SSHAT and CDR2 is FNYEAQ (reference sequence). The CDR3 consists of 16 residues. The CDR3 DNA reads TGTGCCAGCAGCTTATTGGTGGGGGTGAACACCGGGGAGCTGTTTTTT. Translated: CASSLLVGVNTGELFF.

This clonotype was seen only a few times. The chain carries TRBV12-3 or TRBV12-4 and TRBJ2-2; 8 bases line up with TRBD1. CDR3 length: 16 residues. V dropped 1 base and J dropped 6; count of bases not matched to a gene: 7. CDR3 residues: CASSLGTGSNAGELFF. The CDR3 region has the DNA TGTGCCAGCAGTTTAGGGACAGGGAGTAACGCCGGGGAGCTGTTTTTT.

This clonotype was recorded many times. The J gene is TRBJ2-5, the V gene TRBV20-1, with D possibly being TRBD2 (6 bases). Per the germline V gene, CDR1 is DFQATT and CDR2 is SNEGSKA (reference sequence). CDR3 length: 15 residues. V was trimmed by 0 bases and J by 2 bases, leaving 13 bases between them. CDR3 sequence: CSARDRLVPQETQYF. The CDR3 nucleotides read TGCAGTGCTAGAGATCGACTAGTCCCGCAAGAGACCCAGTACTTC.

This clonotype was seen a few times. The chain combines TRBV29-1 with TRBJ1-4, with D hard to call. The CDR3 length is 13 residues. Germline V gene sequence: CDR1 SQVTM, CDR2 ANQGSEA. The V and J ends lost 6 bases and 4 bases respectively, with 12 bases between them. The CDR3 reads CSVGRALNEKLFF. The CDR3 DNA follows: TGCAGCGTCGGTCGGGCGCTTAATGAAAAACTGTTTTTT.

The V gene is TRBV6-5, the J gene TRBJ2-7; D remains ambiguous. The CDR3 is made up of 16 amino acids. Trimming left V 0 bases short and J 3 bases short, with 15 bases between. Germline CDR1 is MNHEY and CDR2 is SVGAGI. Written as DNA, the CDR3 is TGTGCCAGCAGTTACTCGAGGCACTCGGGCGGCTACGAGCAGTACTTC. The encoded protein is CASSYSRHSGGYEQYF.

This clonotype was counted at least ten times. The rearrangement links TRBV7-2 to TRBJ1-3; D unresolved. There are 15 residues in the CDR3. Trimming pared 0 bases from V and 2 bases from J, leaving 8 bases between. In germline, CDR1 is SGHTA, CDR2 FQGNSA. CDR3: CASSLALLPGNTIYF. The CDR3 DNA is TGTGCCAGCAGCTTAGCTCTCCTTCCTGGAAACACCATATATTTT.

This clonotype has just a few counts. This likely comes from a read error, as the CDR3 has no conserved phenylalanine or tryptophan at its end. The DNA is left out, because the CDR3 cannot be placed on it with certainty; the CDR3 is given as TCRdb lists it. The CDR3 sequence is CASSPSTGTGDKGGR. This chain connects TRBV6-1 to TRBJ1-1; the D call TRBD1 from the table was never checked on the DNA. The CDR3 is 15 amino acids in total, end residues counted. Per germline, CDR1 MNHNS and CDR2 SASEGT.

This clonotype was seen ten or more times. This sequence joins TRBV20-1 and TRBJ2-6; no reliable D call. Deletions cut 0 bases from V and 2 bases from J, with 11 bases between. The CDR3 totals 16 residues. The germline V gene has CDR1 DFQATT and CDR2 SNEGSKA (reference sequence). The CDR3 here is CSARDLTGAGANVLTF. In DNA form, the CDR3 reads TGCAGTGCTAGAGATCTTACCGGTGCTGGGGCCAACGTCCTGACTTTC.

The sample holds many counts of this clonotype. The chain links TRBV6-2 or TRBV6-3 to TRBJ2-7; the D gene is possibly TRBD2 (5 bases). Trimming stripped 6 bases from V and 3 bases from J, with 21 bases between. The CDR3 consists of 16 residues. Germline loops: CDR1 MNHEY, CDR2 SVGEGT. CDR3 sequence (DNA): TGTGCCAGCAGAGCACCTACTAGGTCACATCTCTACGAGCAGTACTTC. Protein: CASRAPTRSHLYEQYF.

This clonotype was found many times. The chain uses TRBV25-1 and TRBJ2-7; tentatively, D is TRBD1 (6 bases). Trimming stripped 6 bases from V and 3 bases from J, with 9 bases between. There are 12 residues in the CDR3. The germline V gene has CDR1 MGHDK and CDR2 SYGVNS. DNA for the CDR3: TGTGCCAGCAGAGACAGGTTCTACGAGCAGTACTTC. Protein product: CASRDRFYEQYF.

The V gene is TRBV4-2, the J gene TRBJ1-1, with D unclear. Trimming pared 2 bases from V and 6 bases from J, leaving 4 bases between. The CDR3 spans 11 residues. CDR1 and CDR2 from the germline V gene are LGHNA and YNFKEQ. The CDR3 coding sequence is TGTGCCAGCAGCCAAAACTCTGAAGCTTTCTTT. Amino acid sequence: CASSQNSEAFF.

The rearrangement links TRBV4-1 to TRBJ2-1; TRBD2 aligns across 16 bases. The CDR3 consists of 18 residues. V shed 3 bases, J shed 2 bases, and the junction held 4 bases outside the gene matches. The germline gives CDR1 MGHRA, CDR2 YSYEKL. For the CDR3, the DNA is TGCGCCAGCAGCCAGGGACTAGCGGGGGGGCCTCCCTACAATGAGCAGTTCTTC. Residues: CASSQGLAGGPPYNEQFF.

CDR3 sequence: CASSLWDREINEQFF. The CDR3 DNA is TGTGCCAGCAGCTTATGGGACAGGGAAATAAATGAGCAGTTCTTC. This sequence joins TRBV5-6 and TRBJ2-1, with TRBD1 identical over 9 bases. With V trimmed by 2 bases and J by 7 bases, 7 bases remained unmatched. Germline CDR1 reads SGHDT; CDR2 reads YYEEEE. This CDR3 is 15 amino acids long.

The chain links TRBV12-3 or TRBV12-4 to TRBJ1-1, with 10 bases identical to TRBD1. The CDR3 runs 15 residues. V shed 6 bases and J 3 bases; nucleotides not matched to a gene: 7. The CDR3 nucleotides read TGTGCCAGCAGAAGACAGGGGGCGGGTTACACTGAAGCTTTCTTT. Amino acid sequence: CASRRQGAGYTEAFF.

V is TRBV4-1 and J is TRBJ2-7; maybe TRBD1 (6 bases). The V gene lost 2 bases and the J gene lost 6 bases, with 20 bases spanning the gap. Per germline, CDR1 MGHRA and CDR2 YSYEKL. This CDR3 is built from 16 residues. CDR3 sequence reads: CASSQPTIYQGSEQYV. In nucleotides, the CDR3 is TGCGCCAGCAGCCAACCCACCATCTATCAGGGGTCCGAGCAGTACGTC.

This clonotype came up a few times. CDR3 sequence reads: CASSHRDRKYQPQHF. In nucleotides, the CDR3 is TGTGCCAGCAGTCACCGGGACAGAAAGTATCAGCCCCAGCATTTT. The rearrangement links TRBV5-6 to TRBJ1-5, with 7 bases lining up with TRBD1. The ends lost 5 bases at V and 5 bases at J; junction bases unmatched: 10. Germline V lookup: CDR1 SGHDT, CDR2 YYEEEE. This CDR3 region has 15 residues.

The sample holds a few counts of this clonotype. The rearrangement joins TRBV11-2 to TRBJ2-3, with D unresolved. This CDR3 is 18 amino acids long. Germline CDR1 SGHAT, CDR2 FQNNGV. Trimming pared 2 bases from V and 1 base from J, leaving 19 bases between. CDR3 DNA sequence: TGTGCCAGCAGCTTAAGGTTTGATTCCCTGGTAGGCACAGATACGCAGTATTTT. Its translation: CASSLRFDSLVGTDTQYF.

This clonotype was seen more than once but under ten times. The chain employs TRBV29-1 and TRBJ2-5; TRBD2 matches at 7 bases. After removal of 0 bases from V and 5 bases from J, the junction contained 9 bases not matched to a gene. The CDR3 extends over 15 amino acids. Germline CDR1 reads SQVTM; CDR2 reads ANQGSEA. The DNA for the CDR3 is TGCAGCGTTGAAGAAGGGAGGCAGGGAGGGGAGACCCAGTACTTC. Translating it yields CSVEEGRQGGETQYF.

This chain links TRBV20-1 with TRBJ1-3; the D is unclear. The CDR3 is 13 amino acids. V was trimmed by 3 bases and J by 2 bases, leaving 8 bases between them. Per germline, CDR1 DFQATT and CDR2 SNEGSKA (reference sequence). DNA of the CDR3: TGCAGTGCTAGTCGAGTACCTGGAAACACCATATATTTT. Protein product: CSASRVPGNTIYF.